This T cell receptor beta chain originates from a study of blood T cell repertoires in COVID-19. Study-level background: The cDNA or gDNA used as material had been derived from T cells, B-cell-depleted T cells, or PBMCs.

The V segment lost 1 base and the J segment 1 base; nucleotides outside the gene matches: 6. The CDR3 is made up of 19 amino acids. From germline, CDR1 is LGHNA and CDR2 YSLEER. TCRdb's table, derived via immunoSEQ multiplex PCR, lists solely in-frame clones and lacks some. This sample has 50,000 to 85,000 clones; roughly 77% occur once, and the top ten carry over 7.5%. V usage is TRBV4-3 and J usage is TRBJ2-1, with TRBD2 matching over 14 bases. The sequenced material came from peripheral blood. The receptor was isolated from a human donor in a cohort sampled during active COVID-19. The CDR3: CASSQAGTSGRSSYNEQFF. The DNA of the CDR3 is TGCGCCAGCAGCCAAGCCGGGACTAGCGGGAGATCGTCCTACAATGAGCAGTTCTTC.